One and the same sample provided the 21 T cell receptor beta chains below, sequenced in a study of blood T cell repertoires in COVID-19. Only in-frame clones appear in the TCRdb table, and some are missing; sequencing was by immunoSEQ multiplex PCR. The sample lists under 100,000 clones; 65% to 80% were seen once. The specimen was peripheral blood. These receptors came from a woman of 80 years or more with active or convalescent COVID-19.

The V gene is TRBV5-6, the J gene TRBJ2-3, with 9 bases that match TRBD1. The CDR3 has 16 amino acids. Germline trimming cut 4 bases from V and 0 bases from J; bases unmatched to any gene: 6. Germline CDR1 and CDR2: SGHDT and YYEEEE. The CDR3 loop reads CASSQTGTGSTDTQYF. Here the CDR3 DNA reads TGTGCCAGCAGCCAAACCGGGACAGGGAGCACAGATACGCAGTATTTT.

The rearrangement joins TRBV15 to TRBJ2-7; 8 nucleotides align to TRBD2. V lost 0 bases, J lost 6 bases, and 1 base stayed unmatched. The germline V gene encodes CDR1 LNHNV and CDR2 YYDKDF (reference sequence). CDR3 length equals 13 residues. CDR3 DNA: TGTGCCACCAGCAGAGATCGGGAGGGCGAGCAGTACTTC. It encodes CATSRDREGEQYF.

The chain combines TRBV9 with TRBJ1-6; no firm D call. The ends were cut back, 7 bases at V and 4 bases at J, with 12 bases in the middle. In germline, CDR1 is SGDLS, CDR2 YYNGEE. The CDR3 spans 14 residues. The CDR3 sequence: CASGQTGYNSPLHF. Written as DNA, the CDR3 is TGTGCCAGCGGTCAGACGGGTTATAATTCACCCCTCCACTTT.

This chain links TRBV6-5 with TRBJ2-3; D possibly corresponds to TRBD1 (6 bases). The CDR3 is 14 amino acids. V was cut by 4 bases and J by 6 bases, with 14 bases left in between. The germline CDR1 and CDR2 sequences are MNHEY and SVGAGI. CDR3 sequence (DNA): TGTGCCAGCAGTTTGGCAGGGGATGCCGATACGCAGTATTTT. Translating gives CASSLAGDADTQYF.

This chain joins TRBV6-2 or TRBV6-3 and TRBJ2-1; 8 bases fit TRBD1. Trimming took 4 bases from V and 16 from J; bases not matched to a gene: 9. Germline V gives CDR1 MNHEY, CDR2 SVGEGT. The CDR3 has 12 residues. The DNA of the CDR3 is TGTGCCAGCAGTTTACAGGGGGTCGAACGATTCTTC. It encodes CASSLQGVERFF.

In its sample, this clone was seen a few times. The chain carries TRBV4-3 and TRBJ1-2; D ambiguous. The V end lost 4 bases, the J end lost 7 bases, and 16 bases lay between the germline ends. Germline V gene sequence: CDR1 LGHNA, CDR2 YSLEER. The CDR3 contains 14 residues. CDR3 protein: CASSPGVGEGGYTF. The CDR3 DNA is TGCGCCAGCAGCCCCGGAGTTGGTGAGGGTGGCTACACCTTC.

The chain is built from TRBV7-8 and TRBJ2-3, with D tentatively TRBD2 (5 bases). CDR3 length equals 12 residues. Germline V gene sequence: CDR1 SGHVS, CDR2 FQNEAQ. Between the trimmed V and J ends, which lost 5 bases and 6 bases, there was a span of 9 bases. CDR3 sequence (DNA): TGTGCCAGCAGCCGAGGGCTGGATACGCAGTATTTT. It codes for CASSRGLDTQYF.

V usage is TRBV5-8 and J usage is TRBJ2-7; 8 bases agree with TRBD1. With 0 bases clipped from V and 4 bases from J, the junction kept 6 bases outside the gene matches. The CDR3 runs to 15 residues. Germline assignment: CDR1 SGHTS and CDR2 YDEGEE. The CDR3 nucleotides are TGTGCCAGCAGCTTGGCCGGGACAGGACTATACGAGCAGTACTTC. This sequence encodes CASSLAGTGLYEQYF.

V and J are TRBV27 and TRBJ1-3; D gene uncertain. In germline, CDR1 is MNHEY, CDR2 SMNVEV (reference sequence). V dropped 0 bases and J dropped 0 bases, with 9 bases sitting between them. The CDR3 covers 16 residues. CDR3 protein: CASSLSPVSSGNTIYF. Here the CDR3 DNA reads TGTGCCAGCAGTTTATCCCCCGTGAGCTCTGGAAACACCATATATTTT.

This chain uses TRBV24-1 with TRBJ2-3, with D possibly being TRBD2 (6 bases). The CDR3 totals 15 residues. Trimming cost V 0 bases and J 0 bases, with 6 bases left between them. Germline V gene data show CDR1 as KGHDR and CDR2 as SFDVKD. CDR3 sequence: CATSDLGTSTDTQYF. CDR3 nucleotides: TGTGCCACCAGTGATTTGGGGACTAGCACAGATACGCAGTATTTT.

In this sample, this clone turned up a few times. The chain carries TRBV4-3 and TRBJ2-1; 8 bases line up with TRBD2. Looked up from germline, CDR1 is LGHNA and CDR2 is YSLEER. The CDR3 is 15 residues long. V shed 1 base and J 7 bases; nucleotides not matched to a gene: 6. CDR3 nucleotides: TGCGCCAGCAGCCAAGTTATCGGACTAGCAAATGAGCAGTTCTTC. Translating it yields CASSQVIGLANEQFF.

This clone appeared a single time. The chain uses TRBV18 and TRBJ1-1, with D unresolved. This CDR3 is 14 amino acids long. V shed 2 bases and J shed 2 bases, with 9 bases lying between them. From germline, CDR1 is KGHSH and CDR2 LQKENI. CDR3 residues: CASSPSSINTEAFF. CDR3 nucleotide sequence: TGTGCCAGCTCACCATCGAGTATTAACACTGAAGCTTTCTTT.

Here the CDR3 reads CASSRETVNTIYF. The CDR3 nucleotides are TGTGCCAGCAGCCGAGAGACAGTAAACACCATATATTTT. The chain joins TRBV28 to TRBJ1-3; D may be TRBD1 (5 bases). The V end lost 6 bases, the J end lost 6 bases, and 12 bases lay between the germline ends. CDR1 is MDHEN, CDR2 SYDVKM, per germline. CDR3 size: 13 residues.

This chain connects TRBV5-4 to TRBJ2-5; 7 positions agree with TRBD2. The CDR3 sequence is 15 residues long. Germline V gene lookup returns CDR1 SGHNT and CDR2 YYREEE (reference sequence). The junction had 2 bases not matched to a gene; V was cut back by 0 bases and J by 0 bases. The CDR3 DNA follows: TGTGCCAGCAGCTTGGACAGCGGGGACCAAGAGACCCAGTACTTC. This codes for CASSLDSGDQETQYF.

The chain couples TRBV6-2 or TRBV6-3 to TRBJ2-5; D may be TRBD2 (7 bases). CDR3 size: 16 residues. The V end lost 6 bases, the J end lost 2 bases, and 19 bases lay between the germline ends. The germline V gene has CDR1 MNHEY and CDR2 SVGEGT. DNA for the CDR3: TGTGCCAGCAGCCCTTGGGGGGGGGCCCCGCAAGAGACCCAGTACTTC. Amino acid sequence: CASSPWGGAPQETQYF.

This clone was seen just once. The chain's CDR3 is CASSQEFYSNQPQHF. The CDR3 DNA reads as TGTGCCAGCAGCCAAGAGTTCTATAGCAATCAGCCCCAGCATTTT. V is TRBV3-1 (or the pseudogene TRBV3-2) and J is TRBJ1-5; no clear D gene. This CDR3 contains 15 residues. V gave up 0 bases and J gave up 0 bases, with 6 bases separating them. Per germline, CDR1 LGHDT and CDR2 YNNKEL (reference sequence).

The genes are TRBV5-4 and TRBJ1-2; maybe TRBD1 (6 bases). The germline V gene has CDR1 SGHNT and CDR2 YYREEE (reference sequence). The CDR3 loop spans 15 amino acids. V lost 3 bases, J lost 4 bases, and 16 bases lay in between. The CDR3 DNA sequence: TGTGCCAGCAGCTCCTTAGTCACAGGGCCCTATGGCTACACCTTC. This codes for CASSSLVTGPYGYTF.

This sequence joins TRBV19 and TRBJ2-2, with 10 bases matching TRBD1. Per the germline V gene, CDR1 is LNHDA and CDR2 is SQIVND (reference sequence). The length of the CDR3 is 14 residues. V dropped 8 bases and J dropped 3; count of bases not matched to a gene: 3. CDR3 in amino acids: CASVTGGDTGELFF. The CDR3 bases are TGTGCCAGTGTGACAGGGGGCGACACCGGGGAGCTGTTTTTT.

The chain's CDR3 is CASSHLAGGGTEAFF. The CDR3 DNA is TGCGCCAGCAGCCATCTGGCGGGGGGGGGCACTGAAGCTTTCTTT. J is TRBJ1-1 and V is TRBV4-3, with D possibly being TRBD1 (5 bases). With 3 bases removed from V and 4 bases from J, the gap between germline ends came to 15 bases. This CDR3 is built from 15 residues. CDR1 is LGHNA and CDR2 is YSLEER in the germline V gene.

The chain is built from TRBV6-5 and TRBJ1-1; TRBD1 matches 8 bases. This CDR3 contains 13 residues. CDR1 is MNHEY and CDR2 is SVGAGI in the germline V gene. J was trimmed by 4 bases and V by 4 bases; bases with no gene match: 2. The CDR3 protein is CASSLQGGTEAFF. The CDR3 DNA sequence: TGTGCCAGCAGTTTACAGGGGGGCACTGAAGCTTTCTTT.

CDR3 nucleotide sequence: TGTGCCAGCAGCCCCGACCTAGCGGGGGGCCCAGATACGCAGTATTTT. Its protein product is CASSPDLAGGPDTQYF. The chain uses TRBV5-4 and TRBJ2-3; 11 bases are a match to TRBD2. Germline lookup yields CDR1 SGHNT and CDR2 YYREEE (reference sequence). CDR3 length equals 16 residues. Unmatched junction bases numbered 8, after V lost 4 bases and J lost 4 bases. Filled out from reference TRBV5-4 and TRBJ2-3, the complete variable domain reads ETGVTQSPTHLIKTRGQQVTLRCSSQSGHNTVSWYQQALGQGPQFIFQYYREEENGRGNFPPRFSGLQFPNYSSELNVNALELDDSALYLCASSPDLAGGPDTQYFGPGTRLTVL.